The clone carrying this TCR beta chain turned up a few times. Its target is unknown. This record belongs to a study of T cell responses to AZD1222 COVID-19 vaccine. Overall study results and limits: Spike-specific TCR breadth and depth rose after two AZD1222 doses. Most donors were white British, females outnumbered males, and clonal diversity was possibly underestimated. Regions 160-218 and 743-854 held dominance among vaccine-associated CD4 TCRs, which spanned spike.

The length of the CDR3 is 15 residues. The germline V and J ends were trimmed by 1 base and 4 bases, with 13 bases remaining between them. Germline CDR1 reads SGHAT; CDR2 reads FQNNGV. TCRdb's table, derived via immunoSEQ multiplex PCR, lists solely in-frame clones and lacks some. The sample records about 150,000 clones, approximately 88% being singletons. Sequences were derived from peripheral blood, sampled on day 0 of AZD1222 vaccination. This TCR was sampled from an adult in good health. The gene calls are TRBV11-2 and TRBJ1-1; D gene ambiguous. As DNA, the CDR3 is TGTGCCAGCAGCTTAGGGGAGAGTCGGGCCACTGAAGCTTTCTTT. Translation gives CASSLGESRATEAFF.